This T cell receptor (beta chain) derives from a study of human T cells and chemical hapten exposure. Across the whole study: An approximately 2 cm by approximately 2 cm inner upper arm patch received 2% DPC for sensitization.

This clonotype was detected a few times. The antigen is undetermined. Time point noted: patch test 1, 2 weeks after DPC sensitization. Treatment specified: therapeutic diphenylcyclopropenone sensitization with weekly scalp DPC. Suited to DPC and affected by alopecia, the donors ranged from 18 to 70 years old. Study-wide points: Positively correlated with patch test score were the counts of PT1 expanded TCRs. Healthy people's immune response may differ from that of the donors, who had alopecia.

MiXCR, run by TCRdb on the RACE reads, gives a single entry per CDR3 protein. This sample has 150,000 to 200,000 distinct CDR3 sequences, with about a fifth found just once. CDR1 and CDR2 (germline): SGHVS, FQNEAQ. The CDR3 sequence is 17 residues long. Trimming left V 1 base short and J 9 bases short, with 19 bases between. Sample: whole blood, taken in connection with sensitization to the hapten diphenylcyclopropenone (DPC). The rearrangement joins TRBV7-8 to TRBJ1-6; the D gene is possibly TRBD1 (6 bases). This sequence was found in a woman between 50 and 59 years old with alopecia areata. Some clones in this sample may be carry-over from other donors' samples. This CDR3 is CASSLGRRGARGSPLHF. For the CDR3, the DNA is TGTGCCAGCAGCTTAGGGCGCAGGGGCGCAAGGGGTTCACCCCTCCACTTT.